This TCR beta chain was obtained from a study of blood T cell repertoires in COVID-19. For the study at large: Specimens from acute and convalescent COVID-19 originated in the United States, Italy and Spain.

The repertoire was sequenced with immunoSEQ multiplex PCR; TCRdb's copy has only in-frame clones and lacks some. The sample records 30,000 to 35,000 clones, roughly 84% being singletons. This TCR derives from a man aged 55 to 70 with active COVID-19. The sequenced sample consisted of peripheral blood.

CDR3 DNA sequence: TGCGCCAGCAGCTTGGTTTCCTTGGGGCGGGAGACCCAGTACTTC. This gives the protein CASSLVSLGRETQYF. The chain links TRBV5-1 to TRBJ2-5, with D perhaps matching TRBD1 (5 bases). The CDR3 is made up of 15 amino acids. CDR1 and CDR2 (germline): SGHRS, YFSETQ. Trimming pared 0 bases from V and 5 bases from J, leaving 14 bases between.